This T cell receptor beta chain was identified in a study of blood T cell repertoires in COVID-19. Overall study context: T cells, B-cell-depleted T cells, or PBMCs supplied cDNA or gDNA.

CDR3 size: 14 residues. The germline gives CDR1 LNHDA, CDR2 SQIVND (reference sequence). Trimming cost V 10 bases and J 2 bases, with 18 bases left between them. Those enrolled in Seattle joined during active infection and were followed longitudinally afterward. Original analysis: Counts of nucleated cells, estimated from reference gene primer amplification, were obtained. Assay used: immunoSEQ multiplex PCR; TCRdb lists only in-frame clones, some missing. V and J calls and clone size are copied from that table; D and trimming were computed from the DNA. Found here are approximately 480,000 clones, about 88% of them singletons; the top ten hold 0.7% to 1%.

What was sequenced was peripheral blood. This sequence originates from a man in his late teens or twenties with COVID-19, enrolled during active disease. This rearrangement joins TRBV19 to TRBJ2-7, with a possible D match to TRBD1 (5 bases). The DNA of the CDR3 is TGTGCCACATCCTCCAGGGTTTGGCCCTACGAGCAGTACTTC. The encoded protein is CATSSRVWPYEQYF.